The 14 T cell receptor beta chains presented below share a single source sample, sequenced in a study of blood T cell repertoires in COVID-19. The repertoire was sequenced with immunoSEQ multiplex PCR; TCRdb's copy has only in-frame clones and lacks some. The sample includes about 74,000 clones, roughly four fifths of them seen just once. The sample taken for sequencing was peripheral blood. All receptors derive from a man at least 80 years old with acute or convalescent COVID-19.

The V call is TRBV9, the J call TRBJ2-2, with TRBD1 as a possible D gene (6 bases). The V end was cut by 4 bases, the J end by 3 bases, with 13 bases between. Germline V gene sequence: CDR1 SGDLS, CDR2 YYNGEE. The CDR3 has 15 residues. CDR3 amino acids: CASSSRTADTGELFF. The CDR3 DNA reads as TGTGCCAGCAGCTCCCGGACAGCTGACACCGGGGAGCTGTTTTTT.

The chain joins TRBV4-3 to TRBJ2-1; weak D call: TRBD1 (5 bases). The CDR3 is 11 amino acids. Germline-derived CDR1 and CDR2 are LGHNA and YSLEER. V lost 1 base and J lost 14, with 9 bases in between. CDR3 loop: CASSQGPGKFF. The DNA for the CDR3 is TGCGCCAGCAGCCAAGGTCCAGGGAAGTTCTTC.

This clone was seen only a few times. This chain connects TRBV11-3 to TRBJ2-1; D is undetermined. CDR1 and CDR2 (germline): SGHNT, YENEEA. With 5 bases removed from V and 3 bases from J, the gap between germline ends came to 8 bases. The CDR3 is made up of 13 amino acids. The CDR3 DNA sequence: TGTGCCAGCAGCCAGCCGGGCTACAATGAGCAGTTCTTC. This sequence encodes CASSQPGYNEQFF.

This clone was recorded a few times. V gene TRBV16 combines with J gene TRBJ1-5; possibly TRBD1 for D (5 bases). The V end was cut by 2 bases, the J end by 7 bases, with 15 bases between. The germline V gene has CDR1 KGHSY and CDR2 FQNENV. This CDR3 has 15 amino acids. CDR3 region: CASSQKDTSKQPQHF. The CDR3 nucleotides read TGTGCCAGCAGCCAAAAGGACACGTCTAAACAGCCCCAGCATTTT. Looking up the rest from reference TRBV16 and TRBJ1-5 gives the full variable domain: GEEVAQTPKHLVRGEGQKAKLYCAPIKGHSYVFWYQQVLKNEFKFLISFQNENVFDETGMPKERFSAKCLPNSPCSLEIQATKLEDSAVYFCASSQKDTSKQPQHFGDGTRLSIL.

The chain uses TRBV28 and TRBJ2-1; the match to TRBD1 covers 10 bases. CDR1 is MDHEN, CDR2 SYDVKM, per germline. Trimming at V came to 4 bases and at J to 7 bases, leaving 10 bases not matched to a gene. The CDR3 runs to 16 residues. The CDR3 region is CASSSTGQGYRNEQFF. DNA of the CDR3: TGTGCCAGCAGTTCTACGGGACAGGGGTATCGTAATGAGCAGTTCTTC.

Here the CDR3 DNA reads TGTGCCACCAGTGATTTATTAGCAGCCCCTCGTAGCACAGATACGCAGTATTTT. It translates to CATSDLLAAPRSTDTQYF. The chain has TRBV24-1 and TRBJ2-3; D not certain. Trimming took 1 base from V and 0 from J, leaving 16 bases between them. CDR1 and CDR2 from the germline V gene are KGHDR and SFDVKD. This CDR3 comprises 18 residues.

The rearrangement joins TRBV15 to TRBJ1-2; 10 positions agree with TRBD1. This CDR3 has 15 residues. The junction had 11 bases not matched to a gene; V was cut back by 8 bases and J by 5 bases. Germline loops: CDR1 LNHNV, CDR2 YYDKDF (reference sequence). CDR3 DNA sequence: TGTGCCACCGGGGAAGGGACAGGGGCGATGTATGGCTACACCTTC. Its translation is CATGEGTGAMYGYTF.

In its sample, this clone was seen once. The CDR3 here is CATSDRSGLAGSQYF. The CDR3 DNA reads as TGTGCCACCAGTGACCGATCCGGACTGGCTGGGTCCCAGTACTTC. This chain connects TRBV24-1 to TRBJ2-5, with D perhaps TRBD2 (5 bases). Germline V gene sequence: CDR1 KGHDR, CDR2 SFDVKD. This CDR3 is 15 amino acids long. Trimming stripped 4 bases from V and 9 bases from J, with 20 bases between.

The chain has TRBV9 and TRBJ2-5; D is perhaps TRBD2 (6 bases). Germline-derived CDR1 and CDR2 are SGDLS and YYNGEE. CDR3 length equals 15 residues. Trimming took 3 bases from V and 5 from J, leaving 17 bases between them. CDR3 coding DNA: TGTGCCAGCAGCGCCATTCCTGATGGGGGGGAGACCCAGTACTTC. It encodes CASSAIPDGGETQYF.

The table lists this clone with many counts. The rearrangement joins TRBV28 to TRBJ1-3; weak D call: TRBD1 (5 bases). V lost 1 base, J lost 4 bases, and 11 bases lay in between. The CDR3 loop spans 15 amino acids. Per the germline V gene, CDR1 is MDHEN and CDR2 is SYDVKM. The DNA for the CDR3 is TGTGCCAGCAGTTTATTAGGGGAGGTCGGAAACACCATATATTTT. It encodes CASSLLGEVGNTIYF.

In nucleotides, the CDR3 is TGCAGCGTTGAAGATCATGGACAGGGAAGAGGCTACACCTTC. Its protein product is CSVEDHGQGRGYTF. The rearrangement joins TRBV29-1 to TRBJ1-2, with 8 nucleotides matching TRBD1. The CDR3 spans 14 residues. In germline, CDR1 is SQVTM, CDR2 ANQGSEA. After removal of 0 bases from V and 8 bases from J, the junction contained 8 bases not matched to a gene.

The chain couples TRBV5-1 to TRBJ1-5; TRBD1 might be the D (5 bases). This CDR3 has 15 amino acids. From germline, CDR1 is SGHRS and CDR2 YFSETQ. The V end lost 0 bases, the J end lost 0 bases, and 7 bases lay between the germline ends. CDR3 protein: CASSLGGNSNQPQHF. The DNA of the CDR3 is TGCGCCAGCAGCTTGGGGGGCAATAGCAATCAGCCCCAGCATTTT.

This chain uses TRBV6-2 or TRBV6-3 with TRBJ2-3, with 10 positions matching TRBD2. V shed 2 bases and J 0 bases; nucleotides not matched to a gene: 5. Germline-derived CDR1 and CDR2 are MNHEY and SVGEGT. This CDR3 has 17 residues. This chain's CDR3 is CASSYGTSGASTDTQYF. The DNA of the CDR3 is TGTGCCAGCAGTTACGGAACTAGCGGGGCTAGCACAGATACGCAGTATTTT.

With regard to this clone: Mismatch with germline at one junction end may stem from a read error. The chain is built from TRBV7-2 and TRBJ1-1, with TRBD1 matching over 10 bases. In germline, CDR1 is SGHTA, CDR2 FQGNSA. The CDR3 totals 15 residues. The CDR3 loop is CASSFTGTGVAVGLF. The CDR3, as DNA: TGTGCCAGCAGCTTCACCGGGACAGGGGTTGCGGTTGGGTTATTT.